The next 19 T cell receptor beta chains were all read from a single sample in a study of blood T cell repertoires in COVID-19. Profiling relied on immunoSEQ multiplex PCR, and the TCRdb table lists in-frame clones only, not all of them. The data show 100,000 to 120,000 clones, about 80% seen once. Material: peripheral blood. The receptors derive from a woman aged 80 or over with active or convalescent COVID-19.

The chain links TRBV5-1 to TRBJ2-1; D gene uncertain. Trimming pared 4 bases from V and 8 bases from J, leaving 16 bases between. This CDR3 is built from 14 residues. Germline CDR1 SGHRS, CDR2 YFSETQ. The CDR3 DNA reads TGCGCCAGCAGCCCCAGTTCAAGTTTCGATGAGCAGTTCTTC. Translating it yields CASSPSSSFDEQFF.

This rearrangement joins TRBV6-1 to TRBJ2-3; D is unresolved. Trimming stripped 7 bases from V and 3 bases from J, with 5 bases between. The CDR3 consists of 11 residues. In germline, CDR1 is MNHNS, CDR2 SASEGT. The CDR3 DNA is TGTGCCAGCACTTATACAGATACGCAGTATTTT. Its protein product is CASTYTDTQYF.

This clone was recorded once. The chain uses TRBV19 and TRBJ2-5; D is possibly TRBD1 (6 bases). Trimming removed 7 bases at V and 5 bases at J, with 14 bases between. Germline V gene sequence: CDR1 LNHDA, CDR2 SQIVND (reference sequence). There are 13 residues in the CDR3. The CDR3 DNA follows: TGTGCCAGTACTACGACAGGTAGCGAGACCCAGTACTTC. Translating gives CASTTTGSETQYF.

The CDR3 nucleotides read TGTGCCAGCAGCCAAGATTTCAGCGCTGGGGCCAACGTCCTGACTTTC. This translates into CASSQDFSAGANVLTF. The chain links TRBV3-1 (or the pseudogene TRBV3-2) to TRBJ2-6; D is ambiguous. This CDR3 contains 16 residues. Germline assignment: CDR1 LGHDT and CDR2 YNNKEL (reference sequence). V was pared by 0 bases and J by 2 bases, with 8 bases between.

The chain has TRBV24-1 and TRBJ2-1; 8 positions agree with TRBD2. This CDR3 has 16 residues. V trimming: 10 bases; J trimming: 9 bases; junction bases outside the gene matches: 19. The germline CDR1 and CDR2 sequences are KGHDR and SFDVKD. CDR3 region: CATADSSGNYWFEQFF. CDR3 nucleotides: TGTGCCACTGCAGACAGTAGCGGGAATTATTGGTTTGAGCAGTTCTTC.

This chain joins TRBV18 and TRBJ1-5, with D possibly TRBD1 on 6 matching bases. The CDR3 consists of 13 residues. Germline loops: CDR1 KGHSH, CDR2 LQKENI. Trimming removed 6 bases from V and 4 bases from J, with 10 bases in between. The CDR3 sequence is CASSEDRNQPQHF. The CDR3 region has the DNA TGTGCCAGCTCTGAGGACAGAAATCAGCCCCAGCATTTT.

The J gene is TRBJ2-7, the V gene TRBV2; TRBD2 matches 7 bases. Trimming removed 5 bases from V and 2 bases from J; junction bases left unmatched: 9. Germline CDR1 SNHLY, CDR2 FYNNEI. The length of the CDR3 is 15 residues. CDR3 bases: TGTGCCAGCAGTCTCGGACTAGGATTCCCCTACGAGCAGTACTTC. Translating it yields CASSLGLGFPYEQYF.

The CDR3: CASSLTSSTDTQYF. CDR3 DNA sequence: TGTGCCAGCAGCTTAACTAGTTCAACAGATACGCAGTATTTT. The chain is built from TRBV7-9 and TRBJ2-3, with D tentatively TRBD2 (5 bases). CDR1 is SEHNR, CDR2 FQNEAQ, per germline (reference sequence). This CDR3 spans 14 amino acids. V was shortened by 2 bases and J by 3 bases, with 9 bases between the two germline ends.

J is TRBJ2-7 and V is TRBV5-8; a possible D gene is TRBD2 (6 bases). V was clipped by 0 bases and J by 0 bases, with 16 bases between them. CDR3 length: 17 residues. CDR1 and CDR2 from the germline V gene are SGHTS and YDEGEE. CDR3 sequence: CASSLVTTSMSSYEQYF. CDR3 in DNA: TGTGCCAGCAGCTTGGTAACTACTAGCATGAGCTCCTACGAGCAGTACTTC.

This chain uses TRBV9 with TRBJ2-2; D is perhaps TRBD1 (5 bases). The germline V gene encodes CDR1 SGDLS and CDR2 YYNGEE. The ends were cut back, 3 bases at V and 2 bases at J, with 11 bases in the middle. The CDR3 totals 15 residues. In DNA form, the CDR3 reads TGTGCCAGCAGCGGAAAGACAGCCAACACCGGGGAGCTGTTTTTT. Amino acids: CASSGKTANTGELFF.

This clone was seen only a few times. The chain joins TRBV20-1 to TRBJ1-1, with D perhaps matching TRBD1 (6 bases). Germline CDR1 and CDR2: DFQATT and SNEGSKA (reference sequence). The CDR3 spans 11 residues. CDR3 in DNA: TGCGGCCCAGGGGTTCTCACTGAAGCTTTCTTT. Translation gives CGPGVLTEAFF.

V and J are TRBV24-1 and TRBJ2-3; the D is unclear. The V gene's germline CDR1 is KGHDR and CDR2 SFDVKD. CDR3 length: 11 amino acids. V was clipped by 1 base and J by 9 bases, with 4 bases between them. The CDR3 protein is CATSDFLTQYF. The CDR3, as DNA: TGTGCCACCAGTGATTTCCTGACGCAGTATTTT.

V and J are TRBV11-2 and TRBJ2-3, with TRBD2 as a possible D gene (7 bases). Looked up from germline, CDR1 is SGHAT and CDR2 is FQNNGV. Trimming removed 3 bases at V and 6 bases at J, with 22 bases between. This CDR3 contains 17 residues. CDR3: CASSFPRGAGGGDTQYF. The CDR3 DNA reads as TGTGCCAGCAGCTTCCCTCGGGGGGCTGGGGGCGGTGATACGCAGTATTTT.

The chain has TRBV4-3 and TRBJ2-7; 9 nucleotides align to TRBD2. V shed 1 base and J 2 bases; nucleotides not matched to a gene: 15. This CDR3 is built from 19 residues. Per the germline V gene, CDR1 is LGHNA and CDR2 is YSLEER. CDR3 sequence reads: CASSQVKQLGKRGAYEQYF. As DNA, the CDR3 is TGCGCCAGCAGCCAAGTCAAACAATTGGGAAAGCGGGGGGCCTACGAGCAGTACTTC.

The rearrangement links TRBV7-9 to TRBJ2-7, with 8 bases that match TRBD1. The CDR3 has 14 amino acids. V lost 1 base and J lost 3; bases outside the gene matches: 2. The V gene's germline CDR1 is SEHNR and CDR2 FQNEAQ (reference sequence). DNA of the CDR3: TGTGCCAGCAGCTTAGGACAGGGGATCTACGAGCAGTACTTC. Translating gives CASSLGQGIYEQYF.

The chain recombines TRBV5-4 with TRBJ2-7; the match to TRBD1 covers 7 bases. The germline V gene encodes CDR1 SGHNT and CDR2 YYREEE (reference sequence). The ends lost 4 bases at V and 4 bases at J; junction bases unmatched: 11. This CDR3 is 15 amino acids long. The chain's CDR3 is CASSITRGRGYEQYF. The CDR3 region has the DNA TGTGCCAGCAGCATAACCCGAGGCAGGGGGTACGAGCAGTACTTC.

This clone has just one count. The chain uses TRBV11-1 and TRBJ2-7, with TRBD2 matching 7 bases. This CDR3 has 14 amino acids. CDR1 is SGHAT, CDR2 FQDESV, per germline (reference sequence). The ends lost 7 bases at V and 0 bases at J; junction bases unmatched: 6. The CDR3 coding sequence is TGTGCCAGCAAAGAAGGCGGGAGCTCCTACGAGCAGTACTTC. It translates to CASKEGGSSYEQYF.

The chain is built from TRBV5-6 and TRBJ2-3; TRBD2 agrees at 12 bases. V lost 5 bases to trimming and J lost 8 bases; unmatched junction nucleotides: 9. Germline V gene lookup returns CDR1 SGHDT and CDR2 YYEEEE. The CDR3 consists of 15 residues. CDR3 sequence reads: CASRGTSGPGGTQYF. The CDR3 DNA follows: TGTGCCAGCAGGGGGACTAGCGGGCCGGGGGGTACGCAGTATTTT.

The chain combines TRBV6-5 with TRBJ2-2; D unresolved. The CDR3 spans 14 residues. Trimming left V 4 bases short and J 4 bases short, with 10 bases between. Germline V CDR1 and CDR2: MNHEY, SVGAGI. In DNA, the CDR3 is TGTGCCAGCAGTTTAAGTTGGGCCACCGGGGAGCTGTTTTTT. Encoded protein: CASSLSWATGELFF.